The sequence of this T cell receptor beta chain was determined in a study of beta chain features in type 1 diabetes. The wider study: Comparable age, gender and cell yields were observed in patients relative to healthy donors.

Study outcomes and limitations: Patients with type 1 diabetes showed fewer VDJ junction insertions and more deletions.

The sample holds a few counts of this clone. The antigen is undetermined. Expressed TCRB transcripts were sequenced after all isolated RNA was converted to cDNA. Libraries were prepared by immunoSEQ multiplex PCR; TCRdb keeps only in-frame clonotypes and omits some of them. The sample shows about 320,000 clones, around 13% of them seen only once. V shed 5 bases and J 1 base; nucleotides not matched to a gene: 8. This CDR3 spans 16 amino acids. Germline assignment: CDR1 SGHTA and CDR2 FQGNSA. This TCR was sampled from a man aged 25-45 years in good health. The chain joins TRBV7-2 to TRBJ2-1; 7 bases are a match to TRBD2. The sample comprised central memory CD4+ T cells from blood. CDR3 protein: CASSPGGGRSYNEQFF. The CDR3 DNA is TGTGCCAGCAGCCCGGGCGGGGGTAGGTCCTACAATGAGCAGTTCTTC.